This section outlines one T cell receptor (beta chain) sequence together with its context. Its target is not known. The junction differs from germline at one of its ends, possibly a read error. The sample is drawn from a study of cytomegalovirus exposure and HLA in healthy donors. The study's findings and limits: High specificity and sensitivity for cytomegalovirus status were reported for the classifier. It was 164 TCR beta chains that were listed as cytomegalovirus-associated.

Germline CDR1 SGHNT, CDR2 YYREEE (reference sequence). The CDR3 consists of 11 residues. PCR involved 60 Vbeta and 13 Jbeta primers. Clones were sequenced by immunoSEQ multiplex PCR, and TCRdb holds only the in-frame ones, with some missing. The data show fewer than 250,000 clones, with about 69% seen just once and approximately 5% held by the top ten. The TCR comes from a man aged 25 to 40 in good health and CMV-seropositive. Input material: PBMCs. This chain uses TRBV5-4 with TRBJ2-7, with D possibly matching TRBD2 (5 bases). The CDR3 coding sequence is TGTGCCAGCAGCTTTGGTAGCGCAAGGGTCTTC. Amino acids: CASSFGSARVF. The complete variable domain, with remaining parts taken from reference TRBV5-4 and TRBJ2-7, reads ETGVTQSPTHLIKTRGQQVTLRCSSQSGHNTVSWYQQALGQGPQFIFQYYREEENGRGNFPPRFSGLQFPNYSSELNVNALELDDSALYLCASSFGSARVFGPGTRLTVT.